The table lists the clone carrying this T cell receptor beta chain with a count of one. The sample belongs to a study of blood T cell repertoires in COVID-19. Only in-frame clones appear in the TCRdb table, and some are missing; sequencing was by immunoSEQ multiplex PCR. The data contain 150,000 or so clones, 88% of them singletons. The germline V and J ends were trimmed by 6 bases and 2 bases, with 6 bases remaining between them. The CDR3 has 12 amino acids. CDR1 is MNHEY, CDR2 SVGAGI, per germline. The sequence was collected from a woman aged 70-85 years with acute or convalescent COVID-19. Source material: peripheral blood. The genes are TRBV6-5 and TRBJ2-3; D unresolved. DNA for the CDR3: TGTGCCAGCAGGCGATACACAGATACGCAGTATTTT. This codes for CASRRYTDTQYF.